A single sample gave rise to the 6 T cell receptor beta chains below, sequenced in a study of blood T cell repertoires in COVID-19. Generated by immunoSEQ multiplex PCR, the TCRdb table keeps only in-frame clones and is missing some. The table shows some 200,000 clones, with roughly 76% occurring only once. The specimen sequenced was peripheral blood. These receptors all come from an elderly woman with COVID-19, enrolled during active disease.

The rearrangement links TRBV6-5 to TRBJ2-7; D gene uncertain. Germline V gives CDR1 MNHEY, CDR2 SVGAGI. CDR3 size: 14 residues. The V gene lost 8 bases and the J gene lost 2 bases, with 16 bases spanning the gap. The CDR3 DNA reads as TGTGCCAGCCGTTTGGGTGCCACTACCTACGAGCAGTACTTC. Translating it yields CASRLGATTYEQYF.

The chain combines TRBV14 with TRBJ2-2; TRBD1 aligns across 8 bases. This CDR3 has 16 residues. J was trimmed by 4 bases and V by 0 bases; bases with no gene match: 4. Germline assignment: CDR1 SGHDN and CDR2 FVKESK. The CDR3: CASSQDPGGFTGELFF. The CDR3 DNA sequence: TGTGCCAGCAGCCAAGATCCAGGGGGCTTCACCGGGGAGCTGTTTTTT.

J is TRBJ2-7 and V is TRBV27; 8 positions match TRBD1. Germline lookup yields CDR1 MNHEY and CDR2 SMNVEV (reference sequence). This CDR3 region has 14 residues. The V segment lost 3 bases and the J segment 7 bases; nucleotides outside the gene matches: 8. CDR3 loop: CASSFLQGAGEQYF. The CDR3 DNA follows: TGTGCCAGCAGTTTCCTGCAGGGGGCCGGTGAGCAGTACTTC.

The V call is TRBV7-8, the J call TRBJ2-1; perhaps TRBD2 as D (5 bases). V dropped 4 bases and J dropped 0 bases, with 13 bases sitting between them. Germline assignment: CDR1 SGHVS and CDR2 FQNEAQ. CDR3 length: 16 residues. Written as DNA, the CDR3 is TGTGCCAGCAGCTCCTCGACTGGGAGCTCCTACAATGAGCAGTTCTTC. Encoded protein: CASSSSTGSSYNEQFF.

The chain uses TRBV5-8 and TRBJ2-3; 9 nucleotides agree with TRBD2. The V gene's germline CDR1 is SGHTS and CDR2 YDEGEE. This CDR3 spans 15 amino acids. Trimming cost V 3 bases and J 5 bases; bases outside gene matches: 7. The CDR3 protein is CASSSSGNLGDTQYF. CDR3 coding DNA: TGTGCCAGCAGCTCTAGCGGGAATCTGGGAGATACGCAGTATTTT.

The V gene is TRBV6-5, the J gene TRBJ2-1; tentatively, D is TRBD2 (6 bases). CDR1 is MNHEY, CDR2 SVGAGI, per germline. CDR3 length: 16 residues. V was trimmed by 0 bases and J by 4 bases, leaving 13 bases between them. The CDR3 sequence is CASSYSRLGPYNEQFF. CDR3 coding DNA: TGTGCCAGCAGTTACTCGAGACTAGGCCCTTACAATGAGCAGTTCTTC.